This record looks at one T cell receptor (beta chain) sequence and its context. Its antigen is still unknown. No much larger clone exists at a distance of one base, and base qualities are not known. The V end loses 2 bases and the J end loses 1 base, and a stretch of 3 bases separates them. From the cysteine through the phenylalanine, the CDR3 covers 14 amino acids. Only the CDR3 portion is preserved as DNA: 42 bases, with reading frame beginning at the first base. For CDR1 and CDR2, the germline V gene lists SNHLY and FYNNEI. Library creation used the immunoSEQ multiplex PCR assay. RNA was extracted from all samples and reverse transcribed into cDNA as template for TCR sequencing. First-strand cDNA was synthesized using SuperScript III with a 2:1 mix of oligo-dT and random hexamers. A synthetic immune receptor repertoire was used to assess amplification bias, and residual bias was removed computationally. The authors processed their data as follows. Raw reads were preprocessed for error removal, and CDR3 was defined according to IMGT conventions as running from the conserved cysteine to phenylalanine. Clonality was calculated as 1 minus Shannon entropy normalized by log2 of the number of productive unique TCRs. Whether each scalp clone was CD4 or CD8 was inferred by checking scalp TCRbeta sequences against the CD4 and CD8 repertoires from sorted blood. TCRdb obtained this table from immuneACCESS and retained in-frame rearrangements with V and J assigned. These tables miss some clones; where compared with another copy, unresolved V genes account for less than half of the shortfall, and the remainder is unexplained. From that table come the V and J calls and clone size; the DNA was used to work out D and trimming. The sample data list around 190,000 clones, and about 64% of these were observed just once. The leading ten clones occupy 4.2% of the sample.

The sample comes from a study of CD8+ T cells in alopecia areata (dated by TCRdb to 2017 to 2018). A note on the overall study: Treated patients were enrolled in an open-label pilot trial of oral tofacitinib, 5 to 10 mg twice daily, for moderate-to-severe alopecia areata. In humans, TCRbeta sequencing was performed on scalp tissue and on sorted CD4+ and CD8+ peripheral blood T cells from healthy controls and from patients with patchy or totalis/universalis alopecia areata. Biopsies were taken from tofacitinib-treated patients at baseline and again at 4 and 24 weeks into treatment, and several of those patients also had a later scalp biopsy. High-throughput TCRbeta sequencing was used to examine T cell clonal expansion in alopecia areata in both the C3H/HeJ mouse model and human patients. Patients stayed on tofacitinib for 6 to 18 months and then had 6 months of follow-up off drug so that delayed response and recurrence could be assessed. TCRbeta CDR3 regions were amplified by immunoSEQ multiplex PCR with 35 Vbeta forward and 13 Jbeta reverse primers. RNA was extracted with the PAXgene miRNA kit for fixed scalp, the miRNeasy kit for PBMCs, and the RNeasy kit for mouse skin. The SALT score, which quantifies the percentage of affected scalp surface area, was used to measure disease severity in treated patients. Scalp clonality was compared among normal scalp (n=4), patchy alopecia areata scalp (n=8), and alopecia totalis/universalis scalp (n=8). Overall study results and their limits: Many expanded lesional clones persisted in scalp and blood during tofacitinib treatment, which may partly explain relapse after stopping treatment. Scalp clonality and the number of expanded CD8+ clones among the top 100 scalp clones were significantly decreased by tofacitinib. Lesional scalp, especially in alopecia totalis/universalis, showed higher clonality and more expanded CD8+ clones than normal scalp, suggesting antigenic drive. Because the treated cohort was small and included a single nonresponder, larger studies are needed to assess links between baseline CD8+ expansion and response. Unlike mouse skin, where gammadelta T cells dominate, normal human skin contains resident alphabeta T cells that get sequenced too, which complicates analysis of the scalp TCR repertoire. Shared TCR sequences between patients were less evident than in mice, which may be partly attributable to HLA diversity in the patient population.

What this sample's time point label stands for: approximately 4 weeks on oral tofacitinib. This sample's treatment or condition label indicates: oral pan-JAK inhibitor, 5-10 mg twice daily. Peripheral blood and lesional scalp punch biopsies were obtained from patients with alopecia areata. PBMCs were isolated by density centrifugation and stained for CD3, CD4 and CD8, after which CD4+ and CD8+ T cells were sorted on a FACSAria. The input for sequencing was CD4+ T cells sorted from blood, taken at week 4, from a patient treated with tofacitinib. This TCR was recovered from a human donor with alopecia areata. Here the chain combines TRBV2 and TRBJ2-6; the D gene cannot be resolved reliably. The DNA sequence reads TGTGCCAGCAGTGAAAGGTCTGGGGCCAACGTCCTGACTTTC. The resulting protein is CASSERSGANVLTF.